A selection of T cell receptor beta chains follows, all from one sample in a study of blood T cell repertoires in COVID-19. Using immunoSEQ multiplex PCR, the repertoire was profiled, and TCRdb retains in-frame clones only, with some absent. The data show 90,000 to 150,000 clones, roughly 90% seen once. Input material: peripheral blood. The receptors originated from a human donor with acute or convalescent COVID-19. The donor label of this sample is uncertain. Each CDR3 is given with its conserved first and last residue. D genes are given only for firm matches. Some rows have no size entry. The others give once, few or many, or a class for an expanded clone.

TRBV6-5	.	.	TRBJ1-5	TGTGCCAGTAGTTATCAGGGTGGCCAGCCCCAGCATTTT	CASSYQGGQPQHF
TRBV27	.	.	TRBJ1-2	TGTGCCAGCACCCCGGGAGGGCGGGGCTATGGCTACACCTTC	CASTPGGRGYGYTF
TRBV27	.	TRBD1	TRBJ1-2	TGTGCCAGCAGTTTCCTACCACACAGGGGAGGAGGCTACACCTTC	CASSFLPHRGGGYTF
TRBV18	once	.	TRBJ1-4	TGTGCCAGCTCACCACTTGAGGTCCGGGGTGAAAAACTGTTTTTT	CASSPLEVRGEKLFF
TRBV7-9	.	.	TRBJ1-4	TGTGCCAGCAGCTTAACAGACCCTTGGGAAAAACTGTTTTTT	CASSLTDPWEKLFF
TRBV2	.	.	TRBJ2-7	TGTGCCAGCAGCCGGGAGTACGAGCAGTACTTC	CASSREYEQYF
TRBV5-4	.	TRBD1	TRBJ1-2	TGTGCCAGCAGCCGTACGGGACAGGGTGACTATGGCTACACCTTC	CASSRTGQGDYGYTF
TRBV7-2	.	.	TRBJ2-3	TGTGCCAGCAGCCAAAGGGACGGGGGAGATACGCAGTATTTT	CASSQRDGGDTQYF
TRBV12-3/TRBV12-4	.	.	TRBJ2-2	TGTGCCAGCAGTTTATCTGTTACCGGGGAGCTGTTTTTT	CASSLSVTGELFF
TRBV4-1	few	.	TRBJ1-4	TGCGCCAGCAGCCAAGATAGGGGTCCTGAAAAACTGTTTTTT	CASSQDRGPEKLFF
TRBV18	.	TRBD1	TRBJ1-1	TGTGCCAGCTCACCTCTAACAGGGGGCTGGGGGAACACTGAAGCTTTCTTT	CASSPLTGGWGNTEAFF
TRBV7-2	.	.	TRBJ2-7	TGTGCCAGCAGCTTAGGGTGGGGCAGCACCTACGAGCAGTACTTC	CASSLGWGSTYEQYF
TRBV18	once	.	TRBJ2-5	TGTGCCAGCTCACGCGGAGAGACCCAGTACTTC	CASSRGETQYF
TRBV7-9	.	.	TRBJ2-1	TGTGCCAGCAGCTCCCACAGGCTTGGCTATAGGAATGAGCAGTTCTTC	CASSSHRLGYRNEQFF
TRBV6-2/TRBV6-3	.	TRBD1	TRBJ1-2	TGTGCCAGCAGTTACTCGACAGGGGCGGACGGCTACACCTTC	CASSYSTGADGYTF
TRBV10-2	.	.	TRBJ1-5	TGCGCCAGCTCCACGAGTGATAGCAATCAGCCCCAGCATTTT	CASSTSDSNQPQHF
TRBV18	.	.	TRBJ1-1	TGTGCCAGCTCACCACCAGGGGTGAACACTGAAGCTTTCTTT	CASSPPGVNTEAFF
TRBV21-1	once	.	TRBJ2-3	TGTGCCAGCAGCAAAGAGGAGGAGGGGATCAACACAGATACGCAGTATTTT	CASSKEEEGINTDTQYF
TRBV18	.	.	TRBJ1-1	TGTGCCAGCTCCTCAGGGGTTAATATGAACACTGAAGCTTTCTTT	CASSSGVNMNTEAFF
TRBV7-3	.	TRBD2	TRBJ2-1	TGTGCCAGCAGCTTAAAGCCCCCGGCTAGCGGGGGGGGCGTTGAGCAGTTCTTC	CASSLKPPASGGGVEQFF
TRBV18	few	.	TRBJ1-3	TGTGCCAGCTCACCTCTTTCAAGCGTCTCTGGAAACACCATATATTTT	CASSPLSSVSGNTIYF
TRBV5-1	.	.	TRBJ1-1	TGCGCCAGCAGCTTCACAGGTGGGAACACTGAAGCTTTCTTT	CASSFTGGNTEAFF
TRBV5-1	.	.	TRBJ2-7	TGCGCCAGCAGCTCGCCAGGGACTCCACGCGAGCAGTACTTC	CASSSPGTPREQYF
TRBV7-8	.	TRBD1	TRBJ1-4	TGTGCCAGCAGCGGTCAGGGGGCAACTAATGAAAAACTGTTTTTT	CASSGQGATNEKLFF
TRBV27	.	TRBD2	TRBJ2-3	TGTGCCACCAAAGCGGGAGTTAGTACAGATACGCAGTATTTT	CATKAGVSTDTQYF